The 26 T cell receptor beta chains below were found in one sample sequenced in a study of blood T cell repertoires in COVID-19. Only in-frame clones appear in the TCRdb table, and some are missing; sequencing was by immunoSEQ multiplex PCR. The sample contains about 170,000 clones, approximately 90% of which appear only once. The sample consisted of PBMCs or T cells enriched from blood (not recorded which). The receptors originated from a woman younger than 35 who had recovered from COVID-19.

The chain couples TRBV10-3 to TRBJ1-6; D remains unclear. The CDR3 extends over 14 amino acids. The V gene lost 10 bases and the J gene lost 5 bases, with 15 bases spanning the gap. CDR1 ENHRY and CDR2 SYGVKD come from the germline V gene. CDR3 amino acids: CASALAQDNSPLHF. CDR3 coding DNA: TGTGCCAGTGCGTTAGCGCAGGATAATTCACCCCTCCACTTT.

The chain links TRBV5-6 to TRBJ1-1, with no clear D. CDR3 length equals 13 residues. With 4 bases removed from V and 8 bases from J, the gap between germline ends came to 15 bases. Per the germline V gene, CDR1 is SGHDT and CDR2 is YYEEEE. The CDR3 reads CASSRNLLGEAFF. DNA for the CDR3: TGTGCCAGCAGCCGGAACCTTTTGGGCGAAGCTTTCTTT.

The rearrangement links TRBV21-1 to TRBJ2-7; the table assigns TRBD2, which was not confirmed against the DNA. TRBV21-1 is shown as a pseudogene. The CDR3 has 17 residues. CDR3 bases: TGTGCCAGCAGCAAAGCGCCTAAATTAACTAGCTCCTACGAGCAGTACTTC. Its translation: CASSKAPKLTSSYEQYF.

The CDR3 reads CACGGVAQYF. CDR3 nucleotides: TGTGCCTGTGGGGGGGTGGCCCAGTACTTC. The gene calls are TRBV30 and TRBJ2-5; 7 nucleotides match TRBD2. Germline CDR1 is GTSNPN and CDR2 is SVGIG (reference sequence). The length of the CDR3 is 10 residues. Losses at the gene ends were 6 bases for V and 9 bases for J; bases not matched to a gene: 4. Full variable domain (remainder filled in from reference TRBV30 and TRBJ2-5): SQTIHQWPATLVQPVGSPLSLECTVEGTSNPNLYWYRQAAGRGLQLLFYSVGIGQISSEVPQNLSASRPQDRQFILSSKKLLLSDSGFYLCACGGVAQYFGPGTRLLVL.

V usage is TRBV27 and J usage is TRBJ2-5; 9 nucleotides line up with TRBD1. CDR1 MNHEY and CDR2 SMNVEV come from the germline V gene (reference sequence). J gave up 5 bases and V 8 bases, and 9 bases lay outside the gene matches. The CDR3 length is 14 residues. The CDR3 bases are TGTGCCAGCCGCCCACAGGGGGCTAGTGAGACCCAGTACTTC. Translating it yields CASRPQGASETQYF.

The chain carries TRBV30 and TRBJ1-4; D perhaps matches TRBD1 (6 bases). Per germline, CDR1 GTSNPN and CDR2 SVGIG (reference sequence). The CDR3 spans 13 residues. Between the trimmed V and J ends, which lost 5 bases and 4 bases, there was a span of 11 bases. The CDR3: CAWLDRSNEKLFF. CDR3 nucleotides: TGTGCCTGGCTGGACAGAAGTAATGAAAAACTGTTTTTT. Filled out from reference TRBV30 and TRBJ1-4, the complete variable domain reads SQTIHQWPATLVQPVGSPLSLECTVEGTSNPNLYWYRQAAGRGLQLLFYSVGIGQISSEVPQNLSASRPQDRQFILSSKKLLLSDSGFYLCAWLDRSNEKLFFGSGTQLSVL.

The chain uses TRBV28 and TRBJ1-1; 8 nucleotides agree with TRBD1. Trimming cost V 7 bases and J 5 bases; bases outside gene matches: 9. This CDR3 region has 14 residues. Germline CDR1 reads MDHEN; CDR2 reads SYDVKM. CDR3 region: CASTLTGVGTEAFF. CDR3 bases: TGTGCCAGCACCCTGACAGGGGTAGGTACTGAAGCTTTCTTT.

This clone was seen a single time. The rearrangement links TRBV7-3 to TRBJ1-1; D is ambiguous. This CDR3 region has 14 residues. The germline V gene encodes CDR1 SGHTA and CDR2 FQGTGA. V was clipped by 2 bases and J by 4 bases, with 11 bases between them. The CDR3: CASSLAAAGTEAFF. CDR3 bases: TGTGCCAGCAGCTTAGCCGCCGCCGGCACTGAAGCTTTCTTT.

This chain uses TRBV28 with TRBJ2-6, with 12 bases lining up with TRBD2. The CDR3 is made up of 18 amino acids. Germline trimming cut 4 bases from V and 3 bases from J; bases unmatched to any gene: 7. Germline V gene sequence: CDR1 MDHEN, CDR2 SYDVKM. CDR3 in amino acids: CASSSQTSGRGGANVLTF. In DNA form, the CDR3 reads TGTGCCAGCAGTTCTCAGACTAGCGGGAGAGGTGGGGCCAACGTCCTGACTTTC.

The CDR3 sequence is CASVGGLWGAKAPDEKLFF. CDR3 bases: TGTGCCAGCGTCGGTGGTCTGTGGGGCGCAAAAGCTCCTGATGAAAAACTGTTTTTT. This chain links TRBV19 with TRBJ1-4; D perhaps matches TRBD1 (5 bases). The V gene's germline CDR1 is LNHDA and CDR2 SQIVND (reference sequence). V was cut by 9 bases and J by 6 bases, with 32 bases left in between. This CDR3 has 19 residues.

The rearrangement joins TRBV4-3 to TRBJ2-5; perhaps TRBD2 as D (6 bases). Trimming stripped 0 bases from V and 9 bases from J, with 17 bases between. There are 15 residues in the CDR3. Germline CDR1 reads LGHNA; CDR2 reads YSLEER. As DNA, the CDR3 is TGCGCCAGCAGCCAAGAGGGACTGGGGCTGGGGCCCCAGTACTTC. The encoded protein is CASSQEGLGLGPQYF.

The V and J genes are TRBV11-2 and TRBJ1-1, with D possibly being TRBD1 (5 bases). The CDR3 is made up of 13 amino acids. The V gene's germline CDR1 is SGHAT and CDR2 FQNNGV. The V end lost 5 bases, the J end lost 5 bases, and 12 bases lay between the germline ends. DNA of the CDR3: TGTGCCAGCAGCCCCGGGGGTGCGACTGAAGCTTTCTTT. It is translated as CASSPGGATEAFF.

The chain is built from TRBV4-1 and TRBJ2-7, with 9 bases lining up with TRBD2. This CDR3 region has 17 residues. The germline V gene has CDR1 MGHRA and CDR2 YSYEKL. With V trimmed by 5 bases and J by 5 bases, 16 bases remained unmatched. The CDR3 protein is CASSFRVLLAGDHEQYF. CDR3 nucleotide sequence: TGCGCCAGCAGCTTCCGGGTCCTGTTAGCGGGAGACCACGAGCAGTACTTC.

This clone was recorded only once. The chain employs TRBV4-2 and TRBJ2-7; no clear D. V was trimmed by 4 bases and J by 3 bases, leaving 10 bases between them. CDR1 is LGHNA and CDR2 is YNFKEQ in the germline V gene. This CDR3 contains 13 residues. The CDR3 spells CASSPAGDYEQYF. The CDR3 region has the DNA TGTGCCAGCAGCCCGGCCGGAGACTACGAGCAGTACTTC.

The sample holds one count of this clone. The CDR3 spells CASSLGTGATDTQYF. CDR3 DNA: TGTGCCAGCAGCCTCGGTACCGGTGCTACAGATACGCAGTATTTT. The chain joins TRBV2 to TRBJ2-3; D ambiguous. Germline assignment: CDR1 SNHLY and CDR2 FYNNEI. Trimming removed 6 bases from V and 3 bases from J, with 16 bases in between. This CDR3 spans 15 amino acids.

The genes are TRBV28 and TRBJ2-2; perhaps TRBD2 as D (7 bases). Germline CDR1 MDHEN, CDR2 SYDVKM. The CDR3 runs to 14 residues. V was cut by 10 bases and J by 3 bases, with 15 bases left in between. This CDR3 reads CAIVWGGDTGELFF. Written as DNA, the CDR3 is TGTGCCATCGTCTGGGGGGGCGACACCGGGGAGCTGTTTTTT.

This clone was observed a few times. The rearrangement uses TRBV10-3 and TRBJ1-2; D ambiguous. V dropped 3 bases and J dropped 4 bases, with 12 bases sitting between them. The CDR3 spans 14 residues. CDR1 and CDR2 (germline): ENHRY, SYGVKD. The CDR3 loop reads CAISDRWRSYGYTF. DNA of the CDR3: TGTGCCATCAGTGATCGTTGGAGGAGCTATGGCTACACCTTC.

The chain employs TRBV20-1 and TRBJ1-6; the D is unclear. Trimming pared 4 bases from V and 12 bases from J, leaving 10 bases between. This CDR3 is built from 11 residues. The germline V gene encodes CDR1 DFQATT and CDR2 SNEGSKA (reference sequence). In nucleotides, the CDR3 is TGCAGTGCTACCCTATCTCAACCCCTCCACTTT. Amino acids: CSATLSQPLHF.

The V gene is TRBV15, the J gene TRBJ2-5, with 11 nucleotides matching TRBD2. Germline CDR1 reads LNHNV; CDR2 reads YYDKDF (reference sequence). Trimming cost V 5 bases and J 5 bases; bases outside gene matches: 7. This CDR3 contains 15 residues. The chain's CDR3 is CATSRRLAGRETQYF. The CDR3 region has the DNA TGTGCCACCAGCCGGAGACTAGCGGGAAGGGAGACCCAGTACTTC.

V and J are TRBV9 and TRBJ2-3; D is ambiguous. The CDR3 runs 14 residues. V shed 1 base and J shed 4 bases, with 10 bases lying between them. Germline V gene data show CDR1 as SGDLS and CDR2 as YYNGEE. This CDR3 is CASSVPSAADTQYF. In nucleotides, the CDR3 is TGTGCCAGCAGCGTACCATCCGCGGCAGATACGCAGTATTTT.

For the CDR3, the DNA is TGTGCCAGCAGCTTGCGGGGAGGGAATGGCTACACCTTC. Translation gives CASSLRGGNGYTF. This chain uses TRBV7-9 with TRBJ1-2; no definite D call. CDR1 and CDR2 from the germline V gene are SEHNR and FQNEAQ (reference sequence). This CDR3 region has 13 residues. Between the trimmed V and J ends, which lost 3 bases and 6 bases, there was a span of 11 bases.

CDR3 nucleotides: TGCGCCAGCAGCGCCCGGACAGGGTCCAACGAGCAGTACTTC. Its protein is CASSARTGSNEQYF. This chain joins TRBV5-1 and TRBJ2-7; TRBD1 matches 8 bases. CDR3 length: 14 residues. Germline-derived CDR1 and CDR2 are SGHRS and YFSETQ. V shed 4 bases, J shed 5 bases, and the junction held 8 bases outside the gene matches.

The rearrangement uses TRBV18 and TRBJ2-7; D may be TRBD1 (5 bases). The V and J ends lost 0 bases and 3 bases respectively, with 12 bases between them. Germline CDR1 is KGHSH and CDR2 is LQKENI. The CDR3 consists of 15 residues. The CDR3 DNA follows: TGTGCCAGCTCACCACCAGGGTTAGGGGACTACGAGCAGTACTTC. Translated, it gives CASSPPGLGDYEQYF.

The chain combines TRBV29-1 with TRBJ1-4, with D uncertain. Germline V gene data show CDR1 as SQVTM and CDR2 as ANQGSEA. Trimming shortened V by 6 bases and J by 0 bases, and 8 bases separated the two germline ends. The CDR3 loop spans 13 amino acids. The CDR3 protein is CSVAGATNEKLFF. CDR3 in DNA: TGCAGCGTCGCAGGTGCAACTAATGAAAAACTGTTTTTT. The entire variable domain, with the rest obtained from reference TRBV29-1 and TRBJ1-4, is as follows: SAVISQKPSRDICQRGTSLTIQCQVDSQVTMMFWYRQQPGQSLTLIATANQGSEATYESGFVIDKFPISRPNLTFSTLTVSNMSPEDSSIYLCSVAGATNEKLFFGSGTQLSVL.

The CDR3 DNA reads TGTGCCAGCAGCTTAGAGGCAGGGTCAGAGTACGAGCAGTACTTC. It encodes CASSLEAGSEYEQYF. The chain recombines TRBV7-2 with TRBJ2-7; D is possibly TRBD1 (5 bases). Trimming took 1 base from V and 4 from J, leaving 14 bases between them. This CDR3 region has 15 residues. Germline V CDR1 and CDR2: SGHTA, FQGNSA.

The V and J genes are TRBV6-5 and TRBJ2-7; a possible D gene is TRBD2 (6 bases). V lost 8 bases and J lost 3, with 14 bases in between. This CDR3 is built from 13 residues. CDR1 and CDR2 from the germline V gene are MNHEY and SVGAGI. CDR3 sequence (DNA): TGTGCCAGCGGAAGGGCGGGGTTCTACGAGCAGTACTTC. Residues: CASGRAGFYEQYF.